A single sample gave rise to the 24 T cell receptor beta chains below, sequenced in a study of shared clonotypes between healthy human individuals. Positive CCR7 selection of CD45RO-negative cells yielded the naive CD8 cells, and terminally differentiated effector memory CD45RA+ cells were excluded. Profiling relied on immunoSEQ multiplex PCR, and the TCRdb table lists in-frame clones only, not all of them. Here the sample spans about 2 million clones, around 96% being singletons. The sample comprised naive CD8+ T cells sorted from blood. These receptors all come from a man between 18 and 29 years old in good health.

The rearrangement joins TRBV4-3 to TRBJ2-7, with D possibly TRBD2 on 6 matching bases. Germline-derived CDR1 and CDR2 are LGHNA and YSLEER. This CDR3 comprises 13 residues. V was clipped by 1 base and J by 6 bases, with 10 bases between them. In nucleotides, the CDR3 is TGCGCCAGCAGCCAAGTGCCGGGGGTCGAGCAGTACTTC. Its translation: CASSQVPGVEQYF.

As regards this clone: The sample has other DNA sequences that encode this CDR3 too. The chain links TRBV6-5 to TRBJ2-2, with TRBD2 as a possible D gene (6 bases). Germline CDR1 reads MNHEY; CDR2 reads SVGAGI. V was pared by 0 bases and J by 2 bases, with 7 bases between. This CDR3 comprises 15 residues. CDR3 coding DNA: TGTGCCAGCAGTTACTCGGGACTTAACACCGGGGAGCTGTTTTTT. As protein: CASSYSGLNTGELFF.

The chain has TRBV5-5 and TRBJ2-7, with D perhaps TRBD2 (6 bases). Germline CDR1 reads SGHKS; CDR2 reads YYEKEE (reference sequence). Between the trimmed V and J ends, which lost 2 bases and 5 bases, there was a span of 20 bases. The CDR3 length is 16 residues. The CDR3 DNA reads TGTGCCAGCAGCTTAGGGGTACTAGCCGCAAGCCACGAGCAGTACTTC. Translation: CASSLGVLAASHEQYF.

For this clone: This sequence may be a read error, since a much larger clone differs from it by one base. Other nucleotide sequences in the sample specify the same CDR3. The chain uses TRBV5-5 and TRBJ2-7, with TRBD1 matching over 8 bases. The junction had 2 bases not matched to a gene; V was cut back by 3 bases and J by 3 bases. The CDR3 has 13 residues. CDR1 SGHKS and CDR2 YYEKEE come from the germline V gene (reference sequence). The CDR3 spells CASSWTGFYEQYF. Here the CDR3 DNA reads TGTGCCAGCAGCTGGACAGGGTTCTACGAGCAGTACTTC.

This clone is a singleton in its sample. The CDR3 is CASSEQGGGGYSNQPQHF. The CDR3 nucleotides are TGTGCCAGCAGTGAACAGGGAGGGGGGGGATATAGCAATCAGCCCCAGCATTTT. V usage is TRBV6-1 and J usage is TRBJ1-5; a weak D match, TRBD1 (6 bases). Germline CDR1 is MNHNS and CDR2 is SASEGT. Trimming stripped 2 bases from V and 0 bases from J, with 17 bases between. This CDR3 is 18 amino acids long.

The chain recombines TRBV29-1 with TRBJ2-7, with TRBD1 matching 8 bases. Unmatched junction bases numbered 11, after V lost 5 bases and J lost 5 bases. The CDR3 contains 14 residues. Germline V lookup: CDR1 SQVTM, CDR2 ANQGSEA. In DNA form, the CDR3 reads TGCAGCGTTCTTCCCGGGACAGGTGCTAACGAGCAGTACTTC. Translating it yields CSVLPGTGANEQYF.

This clone was recorded only once. The chain is built from TRBV4-1 and TRBJ1-4; D is unresolved. Germline V CDR1 and CDR2: MGHRA, YSYEKL. V dropped 0 bases and J dropped 1 base, with 15 bases sitting between them. The CDR3 has 18 residues. CDR3 sequence (DNA): TGCGCCAGCAGCCAAGATCCCCCTCGGGAAATAACTAATGAAAAACTGTTTTTT. Its protein is CASSQDPPREITNEKLFF.

The gene calls are TRBV15 and TRBJ2-2, with a possible D match to TRBD2 (6 bases). The germline V and J ends were trimmed by 4 bases and 1 base, with 7 bases remaining between them. The length of the CDR3 is 14 residues. Germline loops: CDR1 LNHNV, CDR2 YYDKDF (reference sequence). CDR3 amino acids: CATSKGLNTGELFF. The CDR3 DNA reads as TGTGCCACCAGCAAGGGACTGAACACCGGGGAGCTGTTTTTT.

The chain links TRBV6-5 to TRBJ1-5; D is unresolved. There are 13 residues in the CDR3. V lost 1 base to trimming and J lost 7 bases, with 8 bases between them. The V gene's germline CDR1 is MNHEY and CDR2 SVGAGI. The CDR3 DNA follows: TGTGCCAGCAGTTACTTGACGGGGCAGCCCCAGCATTTT. This codes for CASSYLTGQPQHF.

Of note for this clone: Within the sample, other DNA sequences also encode this same CDR3. This chain joins TRBV7-9 and TRBJ1-1; D ambiguous. The ends were cut back, 3 bases at V and 3 bases at J, with 5 bases in the middle. CDR1 SEHNR and CDR2 FQNEAQ come from the germline V gene (reference sequence). This CDR3 is 12 amino acids long. The CDR3 sequence is CASSFADTEAFF. The CDR3, as DNA: TGTGCCAGCAGCTTCGCGGACACTGAAGCTTTCTTT.

The chain employs TRBV7-8 and TRBJ1-4; D uncertain. Germline V CDR1 and CDR2: SGHVS, FQNEAQ. V lost 2 bases, J lost 0 bases, and 10 bases lay in between. The CDR3 sequence is 16 residues long. The CDR3 DNA reads as TGTGCCAGCAGCTTATTTGAATGGGCAACTAATGAAAAACTGTTTTTT. This codes for CASSLFEWATNEKLFF. The whole variable domain, filled in from reference TRBV7-8 and TRBJ1-4, reads GAGVSQSPRYKVAKRGQDVALRCDPISGHVSLFWYQQALGQGPEFLTYFQNEAQLDKSGLPSDRFFAERPEGSVSTLKIQRTQQEDSAVYLCASSLFEWATNEKLFFGSGTQLSVL.

The V and J genes are TRBV2 and TRBJ1-1; D is unresolved. The CDR3 sequence is 14 residues long. V lost 1 base to trimming and J lost 0 bases, with 6 bases between them. Per the germline V gene, CDR1 is SNHLY and CDR2 is FYNNEI. CDR3 bases: TGTGCCAGCAGTGAAGACCCGGTGAACACTGAAGCTTTCTTT. The encoded protein is CASSEDPVNTEAFF. The full variable domain, in which reference TRBV2 and TRBJ1-1 provide the parts outside the CDR3, is EPEVTQTPSHQVTQMGQEVILRCVPISNHLYFYWYRQILGQKVEFLVSFYNNEISEKSEIFDDQFSVERPDGSNFTLKIRSTKLEDSAMYFCASSEDPVNTEAFFGQGTRLTVV.

The sample holds one count of this clone. This sequence joins TRBV6-6 and TRBJ2-7, with D maybe TRBD2 (6 bases). V shed 4 bases and J shed 6 bases, with 19 bases lying between them. Germline V gene sequence: CDR1 MNHNY, CDR2 SVGAGI (reference sequence). The CDR3 spans 15 residues. The CDR3 DNA is TGTGCCAGCAGTTTCGACGGGGGTACCGGGGTCGAGCAGTACTTC. It specifies CASSFDGGTGVEQYF.

The V and J genes are TRBV4-1 and TRBJ2-7, with 9 bases lining up with TRBD2. Germline V gives CDR1 MGHRA, CDR2 YSYEKL. The CDR3 spans 15 residues. With 4 bases clipped from V and 3 bases from J, the junction kept 7 bases outside the gene matches. CDR3 coding DNA: TGCGCCAGCAGCCTGGTAGCGGGAGAGGGCTACGAGCAGTACTTC. Its translation is CASSLVAGEGYEQYF.

The chain uses TRBV28 and TRBJ2-5, with 8 nucleotides matching TRBD1. The length of the CDR3 is 18 residues. Germline V gene data show CDR1 as MDHEN and CDR2 as SYDVKM. J lost 5 bases, V lost 2 bases, and 16 bases had no gene match. The CDR3 is CASSLAQFLTGVRETQYF. CDR3 in DNA: TGTGCCAGCAGTTTAGCCCAATTCCTGACAGGGGTGAGGGAGACCCAGTACTTC.

V usage is TRBV13 and J usage is TRBJ2-7, with 7 bases matching TRBD2. The CDR3 contains 13 residues. CDR1 and CDR2 from the germline V gene are PRHDT and FYEKMQ (reference sequence). The J segment lost 3 bases and the V segment lost 4 bases, leaving 3 bases of the junction unmatched. The CDR3 DNA sequence: TGTGCCAGCAGCTCGACTAGCTTCTACGAGCAGTACTTC. Translated, it gives CASSSTSFYEQYF.

V usage is TRBV27 and J usage is TRBJ2-1, with TRBD2 matching 10 bases. Losses at the gene ends were 7 bases for V and 0 bases for J; bases not matched to a gene: 9. The CDR3 has 17 amino acids. Looked up from germline, CDR1 is MNHEY and CDR2 is SMNVEV (reference sequence). Here the CDR3 DNA reads TGTGCCAGCAATAAAAAAGCGGGGGGGAGCTCCTACAATGAGCAGTTCTTC. Translation: CASNKKAGGSSYNEQFF.

The V and J genes are TRBV9 and TRBJ2-7, with a weak D call TRBD2 (5 bases). V gave up 3 bases and J gave up 6 bases, with 10 bases separating them. Germline loops: CDR1 SGDLS, CDR2 YYNGEE. The CDR3 covers 12 residues. This CDR3 is CASSAGMSEQYF. DNA for the CDR3: TGTGCCAGCAGCGCCGGGATGAGCGAGCAGTACTTC.

This clone has only one observation. This chain uses TRBV27 with TRBJ2-7; possible D gene TRBD2, 6 bases. Trimming shortened V by 6 bases and J by 3 bases, and 21 bases separated the two germline ends. CDR3 length: 16 amino acids. Germline CDR1 MNHEY, CDR2 SMNVEV (reference sequence). The CDR3: CASSKILRDAFYEQYF. The CDR3 DNA is TGTGCCAGCAGCAAAATCCTGCGGGACGCGTTCTACGAGCAGTACTTC.

The chain joins TRBV6-5 to TRBJ2-3; the match to TRBD2 covers 8 bases. The CDR3 spans 16 residues. V shed 2 bases, J shed 6 bases, and the junction held 10 bases outside the gene matches. Germline CDR1 MNHEY, CDR2 SVGAGI. The DNA of the CDR3 is TGTGCCAGCAGTTACAGGGCAGCGGGCGGGAGGGATACGCAGTATTTT. Its translation: CASSYRAAGGRDTQYF.

This sequence joins TRBV19 and TRBJ1-1; the D is unclear. V gave up 6 bases and J gave up 4 bases, with 9 bases separating them. This CDR3 spans 12 amino acids. Germline assignment: CDR1 LNHDA and CDR2 SQIVND (reference sequence). The CDR3 DNA reads TGTGCCAGTAGCCCGAGTTTCACTGAAGCTTTCTTT. It specifies CASSPSFTEAFF.

The chain joins TRBV27 to TRBJ2-1; 16 positions agree with TRBD2. The ends lost 5 bases at V and 4 bases at J; junction bases unmatched: 2. Germline V gene data show CDR1 as MNHEY and CDR2 as SMNVEV (reference sequence). The CDR3 contains 16 residues. CDR3 protein: CASSPGLAGGYNEQFF. CDR3 in DNA: TGTGCCAGCAGTCCGGGACTAGCGGGAGGGTACAATGAGCAGTTCTTC.

The genes are TRBV5-1 and TRBJ1-1; TRBD1 matches 8 bases. The trim removed 3 bases at V and 7 bases at J, leaving 8 bases unmatched. The CDR3 covers 14 residues. Germline V gene data show CDR1 as SGHRS and CDR2 as YFSETQ. The CDR3 sequence: CASSWEGQGSEAFF. CDR3 in DNA: TGCGCCAGCAGCTGGGAAGGACAGGGAAGTGAAGCTTTCTTT.

V gene TRBV28 combines with J gene TRBJ2-5; 9 bases agree with TRBD2. Germline CDR1 reads MDHEN; CDR2 reads SYDVKM. Germline trimming cut 4 bases from V and 4 bases from J; bases unmatched to any gene: 19. This CDR3 comprises 19 residues. DNA for the CDR3: TGTGCCAGCAGTTCCCCCCTGGGCGGGGGGGCAGCCGGAGGAGAGACCCAGTACTTC. Translated, it gives CASSSPLGGGAAGGETQYF.